Following are 7 T cell receptor beta chains from one sample sequenced in a study of human T cells and chemical hapten exposure. MiXCR, run by TCRdb on the RACE reads, gives a single entry per CDR3 protein. Of about 68,000 distinct CDR3 sequences in the sample, around 9.9% were seen once. Indicated time point: pre-sensitization, week 0. Regarding treatment: therapeutic diphenylcyclopropenone sensitization with weekly scalp DPC. The source was whole blood, collected in connection with sensitization to the hapten diphenylcyclopropenone (DPC). These receptors originate from a woman between 45 and 65 years old with alopecia areata. Some clones in this sample may be carry-over from other donors' samples.

This clonotype was seen a handful of times. The chain uses TRBV18 and TRBJ2-7; D gene ambiguous. The CDR3 spans 15 residues. CDR1 is KGHSH, CDR2 LQKENI, per germline. V dropped 6 bases and J dropped 2 bases, with 17 bases sitting between them. Written as DNA, the CDR3 is TGTGCCAGCTCCCTCGCCGACACTCCGACCTACGAGCAGTACTTC. Its protein is CASSLADTPTYEQYF.

About this clonotype: A much larger clone sits a single nucleotide away, making a read error possible. CDR3 in amino acids: CAWKGDWVNTEAFF. Written as DNA, the CDR3 is TGTGCCTGGAAGGGTGACTGGGTGAACACTGAAGCTTTCTTT. J is TRBJ1-1 and V is TRBV30; D remains ambiguous. Germline CDR1 GTSNPN, CDR2 SVGIG (reference sequence). The CDR3 covers 14 residues. The V and J ends lost 4 bases and 0 bases respectively, with 12 bases between them.

Many counts were recorded for this clonotype. DNA of the CDR3: TGTGCCAGCAGTCGGACTAGCGGGACCTTCGATACGCAGTATTTT. Translation gives CASSRTSGTFDTQYF. The J gene is TRBJ2-3, the V gene TRBV6-2 or TRBV6-3; 12 nucleotides align to TRBD2. The ends lost 5 bases at V and 6 bases at J; junction bases unmatched: 6. The CDR3 runs 15 residues. Germline V gene lookup returns CDR1 MNHEY and CDR2 SVGEGT.

This clonotype was counted a few times. The V and J genes are TRBV7-2 and TRBJ1-6; D possibly corresponds to TRBD1 (5 bases). Per the germline V gene, CDR1 is SGHTA and CDR2 is FQGNSA. Deletions cut 4 bases from V and 0 bases from J, with 10 bases between. The CDR3 length is 16 residues. The CDR3 nucleotides read TGTGCCAGCAGCTCCCGACAGAGCTCCTATAATTCACCCCTCCACTTT. It yields the protein CASSSRQSSYNSPLHF.

This clonotype occurred many times. The V and J genes are TRBV29-1 and TRBJ2-3; 7 nucleotides match TRBD2. Trimming cost V 4 bases and J 4 bases; bases outside gene matches: 8. Germline CDR1 is SQVTM and CDR2 is ANQGSEA. The CDR3 is 14 residues long. CDR3 amino acids: CSVVSGGSADTQYF. The CDR3 bases are TGCAGCGTTGTGTCGGGGGGATCTGCAGATACGCAGTATTTT.

The rearrangement joins TRBV4-1 to TRBJ2-1, with TRBD2 matching over 7 bases. Germline CDR1 is MGHRA and CDR2 is YSYEKL. The CDR3 is 15 residues long. Trimming at V came to 0 bases and at J to 5 bases, leaving 4 bases not matched to a gene. CDR3 bases: TGCGCCAGCAGCCAAGAGACTAGCCGCCACAATGAGCAGTTCTTC. As protein: CASSQETSRHNEQFF.

This clonotype was observed at least ten times. The chain joins TRBV5-1 to TRBJ2-7; D gene uncertain. This CDR3 is 11 amino acids long. In germline, CDR1 is SGHRS, CDR2 YFSETQ. V dropped 4 bases and J dropped 2 bases, with 4 bases sitting between them. In nucleotides, the CDR3 is TGCGCCAGCAGCCAGGCCTACGAGCAGTACTTC. Its translation is CASSQAYEQYF.